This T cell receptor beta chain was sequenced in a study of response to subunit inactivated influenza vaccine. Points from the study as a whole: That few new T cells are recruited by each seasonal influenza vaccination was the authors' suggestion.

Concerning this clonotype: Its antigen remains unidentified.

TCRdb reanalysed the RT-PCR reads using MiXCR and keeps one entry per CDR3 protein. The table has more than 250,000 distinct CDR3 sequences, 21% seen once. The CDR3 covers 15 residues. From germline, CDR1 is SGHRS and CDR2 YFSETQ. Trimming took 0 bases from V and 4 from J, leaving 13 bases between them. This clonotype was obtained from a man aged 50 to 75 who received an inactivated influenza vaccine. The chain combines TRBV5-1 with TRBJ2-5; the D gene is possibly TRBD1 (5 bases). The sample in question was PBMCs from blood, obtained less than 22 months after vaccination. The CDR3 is CASSLGPPQGETQYF. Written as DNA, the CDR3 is TGCGCCAGCAGCTTGGGGCCTCCCCAGGGAGAGACCCAGTACTTC.